This T cell receptor beta chain is from a study of a mutant IDH1 vaccine in newly diagnosed glioma. The wider study: Most patients had received both radiotherapy and temozolomide, the prior options being radiotherapy, temozolomide, or both.

CDR1 and CDR2 from the germline V gene are MDHEN and SYDVKM. Trimming took 8 bases from V and 6 from J; bases not matched to a gene: 9. The CDR3 has 13 residues. Regarding the study as a whole: Among patients, around 93% showed immune responses induced by the vaccine. Apparently, pseudoprogression bore no relation to changes among the top peripheral T cell clonotypes.

Here immunoSEQ multiplex PCR was the method, and the copy in TCRdb shows in-frame clones only, minus some. The table lists fewer than 50,000 clones, 80% to 95% of them singletons. Described time point: baseline, week 1 (first vaccination visit). Treatment described: pre-vaccination baseline after standard-of-care therapy. The study enrolled donors with new WHO grade 3 or 4 IDH1-mutant, ATRX-lost astrocytomas. With regard to this clone: Its target is not known.

The sequence came from a young man with glioma. This specimen was PBMCs, taken from a glioma patient treated with radiotherapy, temozolomide or both. V gene TRBV28 combines with J gene TRBJ1-2; the match to TRBD1 covers 7 bases. Here the CDR3 DNA reads TGTGCCAGCCGTGACAGGGATCAGAATGGCTACACCTTC. This encodes CASRDRDQNGYTF.